This T cell receptor beta chain was sequenced for a study of Ad26.COV2.S vaccination and SARS-CoV-2 variants. Background on the study: Once, or twice with 56 days between doses, Ad26.COV2.S was given intramuscularly.

Treatment defined: roughly 19 received Ad26.COV2.S at low or high dose, single or two shots; a few received placebo; per-sample allocation not given. Vaccine and placebo recipients were sampled on day 63 after the first injection. The donor's status was that of an adult aged 18-55 years in Boston. Details on this clone: Its antigen is currently unknown.

Overall study results and limits: Reports say spike-specific CD8+ and CD4+ T cell responses covered substantial breadth after vaccination. Ad26.COV2.S recipients had broader spike-specific TCRs (P = 0.0014).

Using immunoSEQ multiplex PCR, the repertoire was profiled, and TCRdb retains in-frame clones only, with some absent. Counted here are over 400,000 clones, around 93% occurring once; the ten biggest clones make up less than 2%. The material sequenced was peripheral blood, taken in a trial of Ad26.COV2.S vaccine versus placebo. The sequence derives from a person between 18 and 65 years old who received the Ad26.COV2.S COVID-19 vaccine or a placebo.

In DNA form, the CDR3 reads TGTGCCAGCGGACAGCATTCCACAAGGACCCAGTACTTC. Amino acids: CASGQHSTRTQYF. The chain links TRBV6-5 to TRBJ2-5; possible D gene TRBD1, 6 bases. CDR1 MNHEY and CDR2 SVGAGI come from the germline V gene. The V gene lost 8 bases and the J gene lost 7 bases, with 17 bases spanning the gap. This CDR3 contains 13 residues.